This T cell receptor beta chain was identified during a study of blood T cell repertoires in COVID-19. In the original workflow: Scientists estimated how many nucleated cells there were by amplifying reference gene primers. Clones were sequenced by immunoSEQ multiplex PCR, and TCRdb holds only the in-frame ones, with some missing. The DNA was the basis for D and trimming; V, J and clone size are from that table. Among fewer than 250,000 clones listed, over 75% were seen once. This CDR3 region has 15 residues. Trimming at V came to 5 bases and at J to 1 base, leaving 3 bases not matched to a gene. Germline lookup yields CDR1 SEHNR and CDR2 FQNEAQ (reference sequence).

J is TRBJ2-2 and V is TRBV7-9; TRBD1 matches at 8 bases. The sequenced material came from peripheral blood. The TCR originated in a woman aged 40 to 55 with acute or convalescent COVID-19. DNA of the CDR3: TGTGCCAGCAGCCCGGGGACAGGGAACACCGGGGAGCTGTTTTTT. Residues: CASSPGTGNTGELFF.